These 5 T cell receptor beta chains share one sample of origin, sequenced in a study of CD8 T cells in Susac syndrome. cDNA came from about 0.5 to 1 ug RNA primed by random hexamers. In TCRdb, the immunoSEQ multiplex PCR reads were re-called with MiXCR into one record per CDR3 protein. The sample holds some 120,000 distinct CDR3 sequences, roughly 94% seen once. The sequenced material came from CD4+ T cells from PBMCs. These receptors were obtained from a human donor with multiple sclerosis.

The chain is built from TRBV11-3 and TRBJ2-5, with D possibly matching TRBD1 (5 bases). The CDR3 is 14 amino acids. The germline V gene encodes CDR1 SGHNT and CDR2 YENEEA. The V end lost 5 bases, the J end lost 3 bases, and 13 bases lay between the germline ends. CDR3 DNA sequence: TGTGCCAGCAGCCGTGACAGTTCGGAAGAGACCCAGTACTTC. It encodes CASSRDSSEETQYF.

The rearrangement joins TRBV6-5 to TRBJ2-1, with a possible D match to TRBD1 (5 bases). The CDR3 covers 13 residues. V was pared by 2 bases and J by 3 bases, with 5 bases between. The germline V gene has CDR1 MNHEY and CDR2 SVGAGI. The CDR3 DNA follows: TGTGCCAGCAGTTACGACAGCTACAATGAGCAGTTCTTC. Amino acids: CASSYDSYNEQFF.

The chain employs TRBV5-6 and TRBJ2-3; D is unresolved. V shed 5 bases and J shed 0 bases, with 13 bases lying between them. Per the germline V gene, CDR1 is SGHDT and CDR2 is YYEEEE. CDR3 length equals 15 residues. The CDR3 is CASSSGWSSTDTQYF. DNA for the CDR3: TGTGCCAGCAGTTCCGGATGGAGTAGCACAGATACGCAGTATTTT.

V usage is TRBV9 and J usage is TRBJ1-2; the D is unclear. The CDR3 extends over 13 amino acids. Trimming removed 0 bases from V and 8 bases from J, with 11 bases in between. Germline CDR1 and CDR2: SGDLS and YYNGEE. This CDR3 is CASSVGGMGGYTF. The DNA for the CDR3 is TGTGCCAGCAGCGTAGGAGGGATGGGCGGCTACACCTTC.

CDR3 coding DNA: TGTGCCAGCAGCCAAGTTGCGGGGGGCACGCACGAGCAGTACTTC. Residues: CASSQVAGGTHEQYF. V is TRBV3-1 and J is TRBJ2-7; 8 bases map to TRBD2. From germline, CDR1 is LGHDT and CDR2 YNNKEL (reference sequence). Germline trimming cut 1 base from V and 5 bases from J; bases unmatched to any gene: 7. The CDR3 loop spans 15 amino acids.